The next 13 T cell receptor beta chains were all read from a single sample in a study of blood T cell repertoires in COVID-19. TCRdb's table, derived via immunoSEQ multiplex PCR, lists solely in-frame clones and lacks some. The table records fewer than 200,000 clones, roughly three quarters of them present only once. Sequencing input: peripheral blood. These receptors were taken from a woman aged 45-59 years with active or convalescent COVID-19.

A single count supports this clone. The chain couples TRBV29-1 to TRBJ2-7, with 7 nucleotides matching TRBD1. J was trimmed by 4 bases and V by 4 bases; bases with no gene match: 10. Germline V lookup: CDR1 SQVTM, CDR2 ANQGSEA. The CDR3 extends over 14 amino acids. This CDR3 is CSVVGDRATYEQYF. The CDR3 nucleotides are TGCAGCGTTGTGGGAGACAGGGCAACGTACGAGCAGTACTTC.

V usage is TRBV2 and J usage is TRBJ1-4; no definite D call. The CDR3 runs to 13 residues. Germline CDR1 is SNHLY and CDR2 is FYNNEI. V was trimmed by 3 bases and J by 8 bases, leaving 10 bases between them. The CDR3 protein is CASSDPMREKLFF. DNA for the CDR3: TGTGCCAGCAGTGACCCGATGAGGGAAAAACTGTTTTTT.

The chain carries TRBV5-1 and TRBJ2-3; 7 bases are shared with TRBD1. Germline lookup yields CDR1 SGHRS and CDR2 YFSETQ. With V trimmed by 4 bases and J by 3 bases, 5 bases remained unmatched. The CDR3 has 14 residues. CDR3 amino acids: CASSIPTGTDTQYF. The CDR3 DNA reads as TGCGCCAGCAGCATACCGACAGGGACAGATACGCAGTATTTT.

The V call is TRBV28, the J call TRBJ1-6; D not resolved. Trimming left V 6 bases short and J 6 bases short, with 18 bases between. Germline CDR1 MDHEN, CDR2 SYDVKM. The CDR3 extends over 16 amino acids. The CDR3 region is CASRFFGVQPNSPLHF. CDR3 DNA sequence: TGTGCCAGCAGGTTTTTTGGTGTACAGCCTAATTCACCCCTCCACTTT.

The CDR3 loop reads CASSLLAGETGELFF. The CDR3 coding sequence is TGTGCCAGCAGCCTACTAGCGGGAGAAACCGGGGAGCTGTTTTTT. This chain joins TRBV3-1 (or the pseudogene TRBV3-2) and TRBJ2-2, with 11 bases that match TRBD2. The length of the CDR3 is 15 residues. The germline CDR1 and CDR2 sequences are LGHDT and YNNKEL (reference sequence). V trimming: 4 bases; J trimming: 5 bases; junction bases outside the gene matches: 3.

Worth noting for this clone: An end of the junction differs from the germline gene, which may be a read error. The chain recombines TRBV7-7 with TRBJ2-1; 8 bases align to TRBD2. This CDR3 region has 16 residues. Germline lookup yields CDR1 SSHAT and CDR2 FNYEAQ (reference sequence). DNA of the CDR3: TGTGCTAGCAGCTTAGGGGTCCAGCGGGGGAGGAATGAGCAGTTCTTC. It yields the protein CASSLGVQRGRNEQFF.

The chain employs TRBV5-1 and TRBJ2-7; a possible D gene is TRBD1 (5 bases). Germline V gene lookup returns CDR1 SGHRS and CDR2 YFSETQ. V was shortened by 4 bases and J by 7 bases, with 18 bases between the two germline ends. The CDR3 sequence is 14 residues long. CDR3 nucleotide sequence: TGCGCCAGCAGCCGACTCCTGGGGCATCTTGAGCAGTACTTC. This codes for CASSRLLGHLEQYF.

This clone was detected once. CDR3 coding DNA: TGTGCCAGCAGCGTAGAGGGACAGGTACATCAGCCCCAGCATTTT. The encoded protein is CASSVEGQVHQPQHF. J is TRBJ1-5 and V is TRBV9, with 8 bases matching TRBD1. The CDR3 is made up of 15 amino acids. CDR1 and CDR2 (germline): SGDLS, YYNGEE. V was clipped by 0 bases and J by 5 bases; unmatched bases: 4.

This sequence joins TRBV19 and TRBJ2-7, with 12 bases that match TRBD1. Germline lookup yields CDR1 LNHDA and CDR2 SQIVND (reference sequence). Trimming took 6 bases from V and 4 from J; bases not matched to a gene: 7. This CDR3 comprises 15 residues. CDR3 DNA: TGTGCCAGTAGGAGCCCGGGACAGGGGGCGTACGAGCAGTACTTC. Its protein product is CASRSPGQGAYEQYF.

The CDR3 DNA reads TGTGCCAGCACTGCCCTTGACAGTAACTATGGCTACACCTTC. Its translation is CASTALDSNYGYTF. This rearrangement joins TRBV7-6 to TRBJ1-2, with D perhaps matching TRBD1 (5 bases). Trimming took off 7 bases at V and 1 base at J, with 13 bases between the two ends. CDR1 SGHVS and CDR2 FNYEAQ come from the germline V gene. The CDR3 loop spans 14 amino acids. Based on the CDR3 plus reference TRBV7-6 and TRBJ1-2, the full variable domain is GAGVSQSPRYKVTKRGQDVALRCDPISGHVSLYWYRQALGQGPEFLTYFNYEAQQDKSGLPNDRFSAERPEGSISTLTIQRTEQRDSAMYRCASTALDSNYGYTFGSGTRLTVV.

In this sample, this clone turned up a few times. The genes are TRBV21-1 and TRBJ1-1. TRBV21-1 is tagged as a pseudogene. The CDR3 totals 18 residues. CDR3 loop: CASSKAPAKHRAGAEAFF. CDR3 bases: TGTGCCAGCAGCAAAGCTCCGGCGAAACACAGGGCGGGGGCTGAAGCTTTCTTT.

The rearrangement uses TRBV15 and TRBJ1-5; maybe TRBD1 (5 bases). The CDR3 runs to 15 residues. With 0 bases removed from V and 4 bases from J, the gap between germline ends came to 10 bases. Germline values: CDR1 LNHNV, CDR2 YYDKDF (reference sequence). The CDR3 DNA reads TGTGCCACCAGCAGAGATCGACAGCAGAATCAGCCCCAGCATTTT. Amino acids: CATSRDRQQNQPQHF.

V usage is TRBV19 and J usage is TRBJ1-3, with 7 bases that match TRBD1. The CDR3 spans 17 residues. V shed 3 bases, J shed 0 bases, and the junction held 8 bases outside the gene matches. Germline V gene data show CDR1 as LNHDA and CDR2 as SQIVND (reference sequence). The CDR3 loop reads CASSIGTAGLSGNTIYF. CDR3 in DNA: TGTGCCAGTAGTATCGGGACAGCTGGCCTCTCTGGAAACACCATATATTTT.